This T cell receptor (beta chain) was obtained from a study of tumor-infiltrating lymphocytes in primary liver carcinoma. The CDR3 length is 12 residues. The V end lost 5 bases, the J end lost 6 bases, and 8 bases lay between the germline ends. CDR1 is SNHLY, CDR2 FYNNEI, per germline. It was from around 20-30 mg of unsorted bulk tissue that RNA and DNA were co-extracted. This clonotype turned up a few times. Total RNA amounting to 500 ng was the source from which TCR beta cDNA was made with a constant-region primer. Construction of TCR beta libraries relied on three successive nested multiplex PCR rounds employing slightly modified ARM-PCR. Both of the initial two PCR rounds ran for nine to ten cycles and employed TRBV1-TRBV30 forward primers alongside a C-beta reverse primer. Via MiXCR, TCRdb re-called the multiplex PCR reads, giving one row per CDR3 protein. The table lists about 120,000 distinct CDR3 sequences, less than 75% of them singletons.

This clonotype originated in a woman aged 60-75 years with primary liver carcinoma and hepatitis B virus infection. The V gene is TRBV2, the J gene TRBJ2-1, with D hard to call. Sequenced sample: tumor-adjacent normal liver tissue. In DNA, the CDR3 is TGTGCCAGCAGTCTTCTAGGCAATGAGCAGTTCTTC. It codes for CASSLLGNEQFF.